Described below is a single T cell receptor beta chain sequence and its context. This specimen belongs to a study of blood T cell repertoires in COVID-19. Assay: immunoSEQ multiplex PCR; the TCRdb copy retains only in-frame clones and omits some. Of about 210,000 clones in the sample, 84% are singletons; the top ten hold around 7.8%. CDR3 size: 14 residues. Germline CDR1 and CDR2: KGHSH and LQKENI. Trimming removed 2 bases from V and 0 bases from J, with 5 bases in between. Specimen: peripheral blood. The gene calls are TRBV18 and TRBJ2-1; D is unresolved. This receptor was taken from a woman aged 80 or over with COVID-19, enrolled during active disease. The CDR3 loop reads CASSPAVSYNEQFF. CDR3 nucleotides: TGTGCCAGCTCACCAGCAGTCTCCTACAATGAGCAGTTCTTC.